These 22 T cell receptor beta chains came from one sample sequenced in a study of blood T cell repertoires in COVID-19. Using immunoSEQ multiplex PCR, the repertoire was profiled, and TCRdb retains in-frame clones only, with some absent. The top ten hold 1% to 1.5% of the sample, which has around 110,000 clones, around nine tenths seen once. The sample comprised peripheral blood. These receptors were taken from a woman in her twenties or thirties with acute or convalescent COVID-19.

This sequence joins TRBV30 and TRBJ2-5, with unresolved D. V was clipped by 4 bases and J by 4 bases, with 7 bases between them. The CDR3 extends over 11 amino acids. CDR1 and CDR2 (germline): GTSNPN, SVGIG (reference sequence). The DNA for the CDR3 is TGTGCCTGGAACAAGCGAGAGACCCAGTACTTC. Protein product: CAWNKRETQYF.

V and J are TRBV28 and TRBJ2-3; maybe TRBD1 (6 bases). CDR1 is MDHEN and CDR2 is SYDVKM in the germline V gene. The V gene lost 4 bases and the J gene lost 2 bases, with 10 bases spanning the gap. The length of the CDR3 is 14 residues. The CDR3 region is CASSYGTITDTQYF. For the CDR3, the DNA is TGTGCCAGCAGTTATGGGACAATCACAGATACGCAGTATTTT.

CDR3 amino acids: CASSITGYYGYTF. In nucleotides, the CDR3 is TGTGCCAGTAGTATAACAGGCTACTATGGCTACACCTTC. The chain uses TRBV19 and TRBJ1-2, with D possibly being TRBD1 (5 bases). CDR3 length: 13 residues. CDR1 and CDR2 from the germline V gene are LNHDA and SQIVND (reference sequence). Trimming left V 2 bases short and J 3 bases short, with 7 bases between.

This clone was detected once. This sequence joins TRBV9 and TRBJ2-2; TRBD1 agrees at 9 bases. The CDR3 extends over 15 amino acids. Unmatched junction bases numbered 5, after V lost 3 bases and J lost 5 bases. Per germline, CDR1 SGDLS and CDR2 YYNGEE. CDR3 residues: CASSARQGGTGELFF. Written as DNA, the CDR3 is TGTGCCAGCAGCGCTAGACAGGGGGGAACCGGGGAGCTGTTTTTT. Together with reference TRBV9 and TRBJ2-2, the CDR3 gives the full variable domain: DSGVTQTPKHLITATGQRVTLRCSPRSGDLSVYWYQQSLDQGLQFLIQYYNGEERAKGNILERFSAQQFPDLHSELNLSSLELGDSALYFCASSARQGGTGELFFGEGSRLTVL.

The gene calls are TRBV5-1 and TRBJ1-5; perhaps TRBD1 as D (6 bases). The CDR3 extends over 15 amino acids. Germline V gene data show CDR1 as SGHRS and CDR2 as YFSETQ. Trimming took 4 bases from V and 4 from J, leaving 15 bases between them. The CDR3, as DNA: TGCGCCAGCAGCGCCGATGGACAGATAAATCAGCCCCAGCATTTT. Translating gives CASSADGQINQPQHF.

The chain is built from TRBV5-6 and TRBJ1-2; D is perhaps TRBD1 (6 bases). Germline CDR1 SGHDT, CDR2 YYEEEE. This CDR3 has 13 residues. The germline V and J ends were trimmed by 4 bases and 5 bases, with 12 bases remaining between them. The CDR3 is CASSLKDRYGYTF. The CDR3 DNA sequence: TGTGCCAGCAGCCTTAAGGACAGATATGGCTACACCTTC.

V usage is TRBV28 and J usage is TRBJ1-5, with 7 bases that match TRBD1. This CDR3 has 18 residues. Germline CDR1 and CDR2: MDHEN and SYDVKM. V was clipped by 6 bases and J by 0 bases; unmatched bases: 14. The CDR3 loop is CASSTYRQGRYSNQPQHF. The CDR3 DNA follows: TGTGCCAGCAGCACATACCGACAGGGCCGCTATAGCAATCAGCCCCAGCATTTT.

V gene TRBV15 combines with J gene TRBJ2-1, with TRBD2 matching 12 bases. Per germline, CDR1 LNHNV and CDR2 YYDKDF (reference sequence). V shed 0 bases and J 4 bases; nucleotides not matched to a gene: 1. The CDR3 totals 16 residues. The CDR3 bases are TGTGCCACCAGCAGAGAAGGGACTAGCGGGTACAATGAGCAGTTCTTC. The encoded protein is CATSREGTSGYNEQFF.

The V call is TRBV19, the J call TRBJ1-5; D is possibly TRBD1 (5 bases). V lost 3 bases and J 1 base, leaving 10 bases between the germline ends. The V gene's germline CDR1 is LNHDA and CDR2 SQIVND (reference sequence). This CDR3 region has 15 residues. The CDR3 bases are TGTGCCAGTAGTATGACTCAGGGCAGCAATCAGCCCCAGCATTTT. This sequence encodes CASSMTQGSNQPQHF.

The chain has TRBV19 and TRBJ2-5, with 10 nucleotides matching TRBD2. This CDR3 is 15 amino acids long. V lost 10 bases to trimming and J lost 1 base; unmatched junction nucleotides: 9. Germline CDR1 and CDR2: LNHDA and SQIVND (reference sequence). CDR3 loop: CATMKREGPQETQYF. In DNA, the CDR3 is TGTGCCACCATGAAGCGGGAGGGCCCCCAAGAGACCCAGTACTTC.

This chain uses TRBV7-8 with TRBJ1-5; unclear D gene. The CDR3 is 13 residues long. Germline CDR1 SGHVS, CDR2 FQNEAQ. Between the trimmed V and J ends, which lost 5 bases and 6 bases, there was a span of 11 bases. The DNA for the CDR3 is TGTGCCAGCAGCCCCGGGGTGGGTCAGCCCCAGCATTTT. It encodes CASSPGVGQPQHF.

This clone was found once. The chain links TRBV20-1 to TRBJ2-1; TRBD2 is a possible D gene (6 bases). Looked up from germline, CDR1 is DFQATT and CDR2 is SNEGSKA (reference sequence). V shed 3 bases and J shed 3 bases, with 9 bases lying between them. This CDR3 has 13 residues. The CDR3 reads CSASQGLYNEQFF. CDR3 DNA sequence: TGCAGTGCTAGTCAGGGACTCTACAATGAGCAGTTCTTC.

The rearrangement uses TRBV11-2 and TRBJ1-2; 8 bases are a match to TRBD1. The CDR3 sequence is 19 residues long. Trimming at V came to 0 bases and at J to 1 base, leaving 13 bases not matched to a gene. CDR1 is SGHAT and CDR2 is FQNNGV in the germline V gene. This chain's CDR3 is CASSLDLETGTGSNYGYTF. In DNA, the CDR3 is TGTGCCAGCAGCTTAGATCTCGAGACCGGGACAGGAAGTAACTATGGCTACACCTTC.

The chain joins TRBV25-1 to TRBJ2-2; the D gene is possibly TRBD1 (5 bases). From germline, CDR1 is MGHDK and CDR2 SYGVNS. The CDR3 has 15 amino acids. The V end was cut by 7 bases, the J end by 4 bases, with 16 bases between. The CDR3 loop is CASTVPGPGTGELFF. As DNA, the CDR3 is TGTGCCAGCACCGTTCCAGGGCCCGGCACCGGGGAGCTGTTTTTT.

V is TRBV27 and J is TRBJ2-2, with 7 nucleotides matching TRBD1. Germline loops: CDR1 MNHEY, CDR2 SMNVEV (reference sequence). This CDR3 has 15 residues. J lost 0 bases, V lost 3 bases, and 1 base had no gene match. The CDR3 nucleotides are TGTGCCAGCAGTTTCCAGGGGGCGAACACCGGGGAGCTGTTTTTT. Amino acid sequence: CASSFQGANTGELFF.

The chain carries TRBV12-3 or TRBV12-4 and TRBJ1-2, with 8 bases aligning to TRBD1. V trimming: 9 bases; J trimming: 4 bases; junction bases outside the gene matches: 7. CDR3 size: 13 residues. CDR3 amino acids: CASGDRRTYGYTF. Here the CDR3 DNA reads TGTGCCAGTGGGGACAGGCGTACCTATGGCTACACCTTC.

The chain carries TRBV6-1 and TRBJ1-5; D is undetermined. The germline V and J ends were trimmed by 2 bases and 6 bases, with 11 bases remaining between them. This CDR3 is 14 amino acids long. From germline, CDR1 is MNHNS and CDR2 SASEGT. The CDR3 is CASSEMRGFQPQHF. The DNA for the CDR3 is TGTGCCAGCAGTGAAATGCGGGGTTTTCAGCCCCAGCATTTT.

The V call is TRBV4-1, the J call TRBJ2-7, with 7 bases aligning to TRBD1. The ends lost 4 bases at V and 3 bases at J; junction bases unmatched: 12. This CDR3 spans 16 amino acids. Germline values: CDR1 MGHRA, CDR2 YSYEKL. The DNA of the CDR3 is TGCGCCAGCAGCCTTGAGACCGGGACAGCCGGCTACGAGCAGTACTTC. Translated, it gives CASSLETGTAGYEQYF.

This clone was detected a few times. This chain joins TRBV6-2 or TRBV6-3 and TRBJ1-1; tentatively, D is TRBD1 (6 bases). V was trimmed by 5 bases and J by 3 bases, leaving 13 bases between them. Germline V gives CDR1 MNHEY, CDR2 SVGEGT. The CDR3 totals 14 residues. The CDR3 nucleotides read TGTGCCAGCAGTCGGCTTCAGGGGCACACTGAAGCTTTCTTT. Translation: CASSRLQGHTEAFF.

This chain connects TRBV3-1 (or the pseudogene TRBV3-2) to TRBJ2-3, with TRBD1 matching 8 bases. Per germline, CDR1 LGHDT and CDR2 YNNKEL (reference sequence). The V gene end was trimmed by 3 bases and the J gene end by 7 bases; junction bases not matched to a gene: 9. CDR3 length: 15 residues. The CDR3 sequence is CASSQGGQGAYTQYF. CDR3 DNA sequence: TGTGCCAGCAGCCAGGGCGGGCAGGGGGCGTATACGCAGTATTTT.

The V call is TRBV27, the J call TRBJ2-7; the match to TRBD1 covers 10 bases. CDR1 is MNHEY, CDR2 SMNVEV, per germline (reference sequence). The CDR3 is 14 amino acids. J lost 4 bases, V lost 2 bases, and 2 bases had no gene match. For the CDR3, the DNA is TGTGCCAGCAGTTTAGTGGGACAGGGGTACGAGCAGTACTTC. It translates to CASSLVGQGYEQYF.

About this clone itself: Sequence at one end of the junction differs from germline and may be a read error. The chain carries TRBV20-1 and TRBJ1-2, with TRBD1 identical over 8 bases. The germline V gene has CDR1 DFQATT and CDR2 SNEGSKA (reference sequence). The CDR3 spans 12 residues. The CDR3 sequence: CSTSPGTGGYTF. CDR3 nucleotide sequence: TGCAGTACTAGTCCCGGGACAGGTGGCTACACCTTC.